This is a list of T cell receptor beta chains from one sample in a study of T cell responses to AZD1222 COVID-19 vaccine. The method was immunoSEQ multiplex PCR; TCRdb's version includes in-frame clones alone and lacks a portion of them. Found here are 95,000 to 100,000 clones, about 89% of them singletons; the top ten hold 9.5% to 13%. The sample in question was peripheral blood, obtained 28 days after the second AZD1222 dose. The receptor source for this set is an adult who received the AZD1222 COVID-19 vaccine. The CDR3 runs from the conserved cysteine through the conserved F or W. The order of the fields is V gene, J gene, CDR3 length, CDR3 protein.

TRBV24-1,TRBJ2-1,15,CATSPGTSGRGGQFF
TRBV7-9,TRBJ2-5,15,CASSSSRDYVGTQYF
TRBV19,TRBJ1-6,13,CASSGQGISPLHF
TRBV19,TRBJ2-1,13,CASSAIRGTEQFF
TRBV27,TRBJ2-1,15,CASSSSVDGYNEQFF
TRBV30,TRBJ1-5,13,CAWTRQTDQPQHF
TRBV28,TRBJ2-7,15,CASRPPDRGPYEQYF
TRBV5-5,TRBJ2-5,16,CASSPWGGTAQETQYF
TRBV18,TRBJ1-1,14,CASSREGKDTEAFF
TRBV5-6,TRBJ2-5,17,CASSSLGLTRFQETQYF
TRBV19,TRBJ2-1,16,CASSRTGSSSYNEQFF
TRBV3-1/TRBV3-2,TRBJ2-3,15,CASSQSGGGRMAQYF
TRBV5-4,TRBJ2-1,11,CASGRAREQFF
TRBV6-2/TRBV6-3,TRBJ2-5,16,CASSYSPGGALETQYF
TRBV6-5,TRBJ1-1,13,CASRFRGATEAFF
TRBV7-3,TRBJ1-1,13,CASSSLGDTEAFF
TRBV18,TRBJ2-7,14,CASSTSGQGHEQYF
TRBV10-3,TRBJ1-5,12,CAISEQNQPQHF
TRBV5-4,TRBJ2-1,16,CASSLGGGTSYNEQFF
TRBV10-1,TRBJ2-6,18,CASSDEGTAPSGANVLTF
TRBV19,TRBJ1-2,13,CASLVGTNYGYTF
TRBV7-9,TRBJ2-5,11,CASSLTETQYF
TRBV30,TRBJ1-1,14,CAWTLSTGNTEAFF
TRBV19,TRBJ1-2,17,CASSISGGTGEGYGYTF
TRBV9,TRBJ2-3,15,CASSVAGGRTDTQYF
TRBV7-3,TRBJ2-2,17,CASSTTSGAVNTGELFF
TRBV6-1,TRBJ1-6,15,CASSEAGGGNSPLHF
TRBV6-1,TRBJ1-6,13,CASSEGLKTPLHF
TRBV5-1,TRBJ1-1,16,CASSQLGQGASTEAFF
TRBV10-3,TRBJ1-1,13,CAIRKGMNTEAFF
TRBV27,TRBJ2-1,15,CASSLTGTHYNEQFF
TRBV19,TRBJ2-2,15,CASSMRQGAVGELFF
TRBV27,TRBJ2-7,13,CASRPLGINEQYF
TRBV28,TRBJ2-5,15,CASSLTGRFAETQYF
TRBV6-5,TRBJ1-2,12,CASSDGPYGYTF
TRBV29-1,TRBJ2-1,15,CSVPDRGNSYNEQFF
TRBV7-2,TRBJ2-1,15,CASNPGLAVYNEQFF
TRBV7-2,TRBJ1-1,13,CASSLFTNTEAFF
TRBV23-1,TRBJ2-5,17,CASSPEGRGADGETQYF
TRBV5-4,TRBJ1-1,16,CASSPRGGLLNTEAFF
TRBV7-2,TRBJ2-1,14,CASSSGTGWNEQFF